This is a list of T cell receptor beta chains from one sample in a study of beta chain features in type 1 diabetes. Only in-frame clones appear in the TCRdb table, and some are missing; sequencing was by immunoSEQ multiplex PCR. The sample lists more than 250,000 clones, just over 20% seen once, with around 0.03% in the top ten. The sample consisted of naive CD4+ T cells from blood. These receptors came from a woman aged 40 to 50 with type 1 diabetes. CDR3s include the opening cysteine and the closing phenylalanine or tryptophan. Fields, in order: J gene, D gene, V gene, clone size, CDR3 protein, CDR3 DNA. D genes are given only for firm matches. The listing skips clone size in some rows; elsewhere it reads once, few, many or a size class.

TRBJ1-2,NA,TRBV30,NA,CACSANYGYTF,TGTGCCTGTTCAGCTAACTATGGCTACACCTTC
TRBJ2-3,TRBD2,TRBV9,NA,CASSLSGNTNTQYF,TGTGCCAGCAGCTTAAGCGGGAACACGAATACGCAGTATTTT
TRBJ2-5,NA,TRBV18,few,CASSHREETQYF,TGTGCCAGCTCGCATCGCGAAGAGACCCAGTACTTC
TRBJ1-1,TRBD1,TRBV29-1,NA,CSVEGQGGVNTEAFF,TGCAGCGTTGAAGGACAGGGCGGGGTGAACACTGAAGCTTTCTTT
TRBJ2-4,TRBD1,TRBV7-2,NA,CASSFATGKGNIQYF,TGTGCCAGCAGCTTCGCGACAGGGAAAGGAAACATTCAGTACTTC
TRBJ2-5,NA,TRBV1,few,CTSSHGGGETQYF,TGCACCAGCAGCCATGGGGGAGGGGAGACCCAGTACTTC
TRBJ2-1,TRBD2,TRBV10-3,NA,CAITQRGGQGRNEQFF,TGTGCCATCACTCAGCGGGGGGGCCAGGGAAGAAATGAGCAGTTCTTC
TRBJ2-1,TRBD2,TRBV7-9,few,CASSLQGLESVNEQFF,TGTGCCAGCAGCTTACAAGGACTAGAGAGCGTCAATGAGCAGTTCTTC
TRBJ1-1,NA,TRBV30,NA,CAWARGLNTEAFF,TGTGCCTGGGCTAGGGGTCTGAACACTGAAGCTTTCTTT
TRBJ2-7,TRBD1,TRBV2,NA,CASEQGASYEQYF,TGTGCCAGCGAACAGGGGGCCTCCTACGAGCAGTACTTC
TRBJ1-2,TRBD1,TRBV6-5,NA,CASSYARGTNYGYTF,TGTGCCAGCAGTTATGCCAGGGGGACTAACTATGGCTACACCTTC
TRBJ2-3,NA,TRBV7-9,NA,CASSPPSTDTQYF,TGTGCCAGCAGCCCACCGAGTACAGATACGCAGTATTTT
TRBJ1-2,NA,TRBV28,NA,CASSTTRYGYTF,TGTGCCAGCAGCACTACCCGCTATGGCTACACCTTC
TRBJ2-3,TRBD2,TRBV7-2,NA,CASSTQRGGRDTQYF,TGTGCCAGCAGCACCCAGCGGGGGGGGCGGGATACGCAGTATTTT
TRBJ2-7,TRBD1,TRBV2,NA,CASSPGTGIYEQYF,TGTGCCAGCAGCCCCGGGACAGGGATCTACGAGCAGTACTTC
TRBJ2-1,NA,TRBV28,NA,CASSLVDEQFF,TGTGCCAGCAGCCTCGTCGATGAGCAGTTCTTC
TRBJ2-5,TRBD2,TRBV6-5,NA,CASSLTSGKETQYF,TGTGCCAGCAGTTTGACTAGCGGTAAAGAGACCCAGTACTTC
TRBJ2-2,NA,TRBV5-4,NA,CASSLVGAAGELFF,TGTGCCAGCAGCTTGGTAGGCGCGGCCGGGGAGCTGTTTTTT
TRBJ2-6,TRBD1,TRBV5-6,NA,CASRGRQGAMAGANVLTF,TGTGCCAGCAGAGGCCGACAGGGGGCAATGGCCGGGGCCAACGTCCTGACTTTC
TRBJ1-2,TRBD1,TRBV7-2,NA,CASSFRQGPSYGYTF,TGTGCCAGCAGCTTTCGACAGGGGCCGAGCTATGGCTACACCTTC
TRBJ1-2,NA,TRBV7-9,NA,CASSLSAGLGGYTF,TGTGCCAGCAGCTTATCAGCTGGACTGGGAGGCTACACCTTC
TRBJ2-2,TRBD1,TRBV12-5,few,CASGSRTGVTGELFF,TGTGCTAGTGGTTCGCGGACAGGGGTCACCGGGGAGCTGTTTTTT
TRBJ2-7,NA,TRBV9,NA,CASSVTGGSYEQYF,TGTGCCAGCAGCGTGACCGGCGGTTCCTACGAGCAGTACTTC
TRBJ2-5,TRBD1,TRBV5-4,few,CASSLDRGVQETQYF,TGTGCCAGCAGCCTCGACAGGGGGGTCCAAGAGACCCAGTACTTC
TRBJ2-6,TRBD1,TRBV4-3,NA,CASSQGDRRYSGANVLTF,TGCGCCAGCAGCCAAGGGGACAGGCGGTACTCTGGGGCCAACGTCCTGACTTTC
TRBJ1-2,TRBD1,TRBV6-4,NA,CASSATGDYGYTF,TGTGCCAGCAGTGCAACAGGGGACTATGGCTACACCTTC
TRBJ2-5,NA,TRBV10-3,few,CAISGRQETQYF,TGTGCCATCTCAGGCCGCCAAGAGACCCAGTACTTC
TRBJ2-1,TRBD2,TRBV2,NA,CASSAGLAVYNEQFF,TGTGCCAGCAGTGCCGGACTAGCGGTCTACAATGAGCAGTTCTTC
TRBJ1-5,TRBD1,TRBV2,NA,CASSAGGSNQPQHF,TGTGCCAGCAGTGCAGGGGGAAGCAATCAGCCCCAGCATTTT
TRBJ2-7,NA,TRBV7-9,NA,CASSFSATNYEQYF,TGTGCCAGCAGCTTTAGTGCCACCAACTACGAGCAGTACTTC
TRBJ1-1,NA,TRBV29-1,few,CSVERGRLTEAFF,TGCAGCGTTGAAAGGGGCAGACTCACTGAAGCTTTCTTT
TRBJ2-1,TRBD1,TRBV19,NA,CASSSGTGLYNEQFF,TGTGCCAGTAGTTCCGGGACAGGACTTTACAATGAGCAGTTCTTC
TRBJ1-5,NA,TRBV5-1,few,CASSLEGGLSNQPQHF,TGCGCCAGCAGCTTGGAGGGAGGGTTGAGCAATCAGCCCCAGCATTTT